This is a list of T cell receptor beta chains from one sample in a study of blood T cell repertoires in COVID-19. Clones were read by immunoSEQ multiplex PCR, and TCRdb kept only the in-frame ones, dropping some. The table lists about 170,000 clones, about 87% of them singletons. The source material was peripheral blood. These receptors came from a woman aged 80 or older with COVID-19, enrolled during active disease. CDR3s include the opening cysteine and the closing phenylalanine or tryptophan. The D gene is left open where the match is weak. Only part of the rows carry a size: once, few, many, or a class if the clone is expanded.

cdr3_aa cdr3_nt clone_size v_call d_call j_call
CASSGDAVGTEAFF TGTGCCAGCAGCGGTGACGCGGTCGGCACTGAAGCTTTCTTT NA TRBV7-3 NA TRBJ1-1
CASSPPSMNTEAFF TGTGCCAGCTCACCACCGTCAATGAACACTGAAGCTTTCTTT NA TRBV18 NA TRBJ1-1
CATSSRSIYNEQFF TGTGCCACCAGTTCCAGGTCAATATACAATGAGCAGTTCTTC NA TRBV24-1 NA TRBJ2-1
CASSQVGGQSRAYEQYF TGTGCCAGCAGCCAAGTGGGCGGCCAATCGAGGGCCTACGAGCAGTACTTC NA TRBV3-1/TRBV3-2 NA TRBJ2-7
CASSPGGQVGNQPQHF TGTGCCAGCTCTCCGGGCGGACAGGTCGGCAATCAGCCCCAGCATTTT NA TRBV18 TRBD1 TRBJ1-5
CASSYPGGTDTQYF TGTGCCAGCAGTTACCCGGGAGGCACAGATACGCAGTATTTT NA TRBV6-2/TRBV6-3 NA TRBJ2-3
CASRRVDRGNTEAFF TGTGCAAGTCGCCGAGTAGACAGGGGGAACACTGAAGCTTTCTTT NA TRBV12-2 NA TRBJ1-1
CASSPRAGGDIYGYTF TGTGCCAGCTCACCACGCGCAGGGGGCGATATCTATGGCTACACCTTC NA TRBV18 TRBD1 TRBJ1-2
CASSLGGGYTF TGTGCCAGCAGCTTAGGGGGCGGCTACACCTTC NA TRBV11-2 NA TRBJ1-2
CASKELANNEQFF TGTGCCAGCAAGGAACTAGCAAACAATGAGCAGTTCTTC NA TRBV27 NA TRBJ2-1
CASSHIAGETGELFF TGTGCCAGCAGTCACATAGCGGGAGAAACCGGGGAGCTGTTTTTT once TRBV7-2 TRBD2 TRBJ2-2
CASSPDSNYGYTF TGTGCCAGCAGCCCCGACAGTAACTATGGCTACACCTTC once TRBV11-2 NA TRBJ1-2
CASSLDRYTGELFF TGTGCCAGCAGCTTAGATCGTTACACCGGGGAGCTGTTTTTT NA TRBV11-2 NA TRBJ2-2
CASRPRLTAVQETQYF TGCGCCAGCAGGCCCCGGCTGACGGCGGTTCAAGAGACCCAGTACTTC NA TRBV5-1 NA TRBJ2-5
CASSPMGTSQETQYF TGTGCCAGCTCACCAATGGGAACTAGCCAAGAGACCCAGTACTTC NA TRBV18 NA TRBJ2-5
CATPTLRGQTNSPLHF TGTGCCACCCCCACTCTGAGGGGACAGACTAATTCACCCCTCCACTTT once TRBV28 TRBD1 TRBJ1-6
CASSSGQGVSPLHF TGTGCCAGCAGCTCGGGACAGGGTGTTTCACCCCTCCACTTT NA TRBV7-2 TRBD1 TRBJ1-6
CATSPLIGGAQPQHF TGTGCCACCAGCCCTCTTATCGGGGGGGCCCAGCCCCAGCATTTT NA TRBV15 NA TRBJ1-5
CASSSEGQGGYTF TGTGCCAGCAGCTCGGAAGGACAGGGAGGCTACACCTTC NA TRBV11-2 TRBD1 TRBJ1-2
CSVYYIEAFF TGCAGCGTTTACTATATTGAAGCTTTCTTT few TRBV29-1 NA TRBJ1-1
CASSPGTGRTGELFF TGTGCCAGCAGTCCGGGGACAGGGCGGACCGGGGAGCTGTTTTTT NA TRBV27 TRBD1 TRBJ2-2
CASSPPGSNYNEQFF TGTGCCAGCAGCCCACCCGGGAGCAACTACAATGAGCAGTTCTTC NA TRBV11-2 NA TRBJ2-1
CASSRDRAGGYTF TGTGCCAGCAGCCGCGACAGGGCGGGCGGCTACACCTTC NA TRBV14 TRBD1 TRBJ1-2
CASSLAVTGVYEQYF TGTGCCAGCAGCTTAGCCGTGACAGGGGTCTACGAGCAGTACTTC NA TRBV7-2 TRBD1 TRBJ2-7
CASSHPGGSGNTIYF TGTGCCAGCAGCCACCCGGGGGGGTCAGGAAACACCATATATTTT NA TRBV7-9 NA TRBJ1-3
CASSLKYTTDTQYF TGTGCCAGCAGTTTAAAGTACACAACAGATACGCAGTATTTT NA TRBV27 NA TRBJ2-3
CSGWTANYGYTF TGCAGCGGATGGACAGCCAACTATGGCTACACCTTC NA TRBV29-1 NA TRBJ1-2
CASSQDSSGSIYEQYF TGTGCCAGCAGCCAAGATTCTAGCGGGTCGATCTACGAGCAGTACTTC NA TRBV3-1/TRBV3-2 TRBD2 TRBJ2-7
CASRGTGISNYGYTF TGTGCCAGCCGCGGGACAGGGATCTCCAACTATGGCTACACCTTC NA TRBV2 TRBD1 TRBJ1-2
CASSPPLSNTEAFF TGTGCCAGCAGCCCCCCCCTCTCGAACACTGAAGCTTTCTTT NA TRBV3-1/TRBV3-2 NA TRBJ1-1
CASSYSLGVADTQYF TGTGCCAGCAGTTACTCCTTGGGAGTCGCAGATACGCAGTATTTT NA TRBV6-5 NA TRBJ2-3
CASSPQTSGTYEQYF TGTGCCAGCAGCCCCCAGACTAGCGGTACCTACGAGCAGTACTTC NA TRBV7-2 TRBD2 TRBJ2-7
CAARRAAGTSFNEQFF TGTGCCGCAAGGAGGGCAGCCGGGACTTCCTTCAATGAGCAGTTCTTC NA TRBV27 NA TRBJ2-1
CASGSTGYEQYF TGCGCCAGCGGATCAACAGGCTACGAGCAGTACTTC NA TRBV5-1 NA TRBJ2-7
CASSRGANTGELFF TGTGCCAGCAGTCGCGGCGCGAACACCGGGGAGCTGTTTTTT NA TRBV6-2/TRBV6-3 NA TRBJ2-2
CASSVGTVNQPQHF TGTGCCAGCAGCGTGGGGACAGTTAATCAGCCCCAGCATTTT NA TRBV9 TRBD1 TRBJ1-5
CASSFRNTIYF TGTGCCAGCAGCTTTAGAAACACCATATATTTT NA TRBV5-7 NA TRBJ1-3
CASSLEGTGGVSF TGTGCCAGCAGCTTAGAAGGTACAGGGGGAGTGAGTTTT NA TRBV13 TRBD1 TRBJ1-1
CASSQDLRLAKNIQYF TGTGCCAGCAGCCAAGACCTCAGGCTAGCCAAAAACATTCAGTACTTC NA TRBV4-2 NA TRBJ2-4
CASSLFETQGTAYEQYF TGTGCCAGCAGCTTATTTGAGACACAGGGGACCGCCTACGAGCAGTACTTC NA TRBV7-6 TRBD1 TRBJ2-7
CASSLAGADEQFF TGTGCCAGCAGCTTAGCGGGGGCCGATGAGCAGTTCTTC NA TRBV7-9 NA TRBJ2-1
CASAREGLEGEKLFF TGCGCCAGCGCCCGCGAGGGTTTGGAAGGTGAAAAACTGTTTTTT few TRBV10-2 NA TRBJ1-4
CASSLVGGRDTEAFF TGTGCCAGCAGTTTAGTAGGGGGTCGGGACACTGAAGCTTTCTTT NA TRBV28 NA TRBJ1-1
CATRGQSSNQPQHF TGTGCCACCCGGGGACAGAGTAGCAATCAGCCCCAGCATTTT NA TRBV28 TRBD1 TRBJ1-5
CASSVDRQANEKLFF TGTGCCAGCAGCGTGGACAGGCAAGCTAATGAAAAACTGTTTTTT NA TRBV9 TRBD1 TRBJ1-4
CASSLTGLANTEAFF TGTGCCAGTAGCCTGACAGGGCTGGCGAACACTGAAGCTTTCTTT NA TRBV19 TRBD1 TRBJ1-1
CARSLYGTSGPRKEQFF TGTGCCAGAAGCTTGTATGGGACTAGCGGCCCAAGGAAGGAGCAGTTCTTC NA TRBV5-3 TRBD2 TRBJ2-1
CASSFRGNYNEQFF TGTGCCAGCAGCTTCAGGGGAAACTACAATGAGCAGTTCTTC once TRBV7-2 NA TRBJ2-1
CASSQGGLSGNTIYF TGTGCCAGCAGCCAAGGAGGACTGTCTGGAAACACCATATATTTT NA TRBV3-1/TRBV3-2 NA TRBJ1-3
CASSSPSTNRQGHNGYTF TGTGCCAGCAGTTCCCCCTCTACGAACCGCCAGGGGCATAATGGCTACACCTTC NA TRBV28 NA TRBJ1-2
CASSPLAGAQDTGELFF TGTGCCAGCTCACCCCTAGCGGGGGCCCAGGACACCGGGGAGCTGTTTTTT NA TRBV18 TRBD2 TRBJ2-2
CASSGQGSYNEQFF TGTGCCAGCAGCGGACAGGGCTCCTACAATGAGCAGTTCTTC NA TRBV5-4 TRBD1 TRBJ2-1
CASSLAGAYEQYF TGTGCCAGCAGTTTAGCAGGGGCCTACGAGCAGTACTTC NA TRBV28 NA TRBJ2-7
CATSSSVSYEQYF TGTGCCACCAGTTCGTCAGTCTCCTACGAGCAGTACTTC once TRBV24-1 NA TRBJ2-7
CASSLLRDRGPPLHF TGTGCCAGCAGTTTGCTCCGGGACAGGGGACCACCCCTCCACTTT NA TRBV6-5 TRBD1 TRBJ1-6
CASSQRTGGNEQFF TGTGCCAGCAGCCAAAGGACAGGGGGTAATGAGCAGTTCTTC NA TRBV7-2 TRBD1 TRBJ2-1
CASSIAGVLGYTF TGTGCCAGTAGTATTGCGGGGGTGCTTGGCTACACCTTC NA TRBV19 NA TRBJ1-2
CASSFPTGGLTEAFF TGTGCCAGCAGCTTCCCGACAGGTGGTCTCACTGAAGCTTTCTTT NA TRBV5-4 NA TRBJ1-1
CASSQDGGMNTEAFF TGTGCCAGCAGCCAAGATGGGGGGATGAACACTGAAGCTTTCTTT NA TRBV3-1/TRBV3-2 NA TRBJ1-1
CASTRSQGDSPLHF TGCGCCAGCACACGGTCGCAGGGGGATTCACCCCTCCACTTT NA TRBV5-1 TRBD1 TRBJ1-6